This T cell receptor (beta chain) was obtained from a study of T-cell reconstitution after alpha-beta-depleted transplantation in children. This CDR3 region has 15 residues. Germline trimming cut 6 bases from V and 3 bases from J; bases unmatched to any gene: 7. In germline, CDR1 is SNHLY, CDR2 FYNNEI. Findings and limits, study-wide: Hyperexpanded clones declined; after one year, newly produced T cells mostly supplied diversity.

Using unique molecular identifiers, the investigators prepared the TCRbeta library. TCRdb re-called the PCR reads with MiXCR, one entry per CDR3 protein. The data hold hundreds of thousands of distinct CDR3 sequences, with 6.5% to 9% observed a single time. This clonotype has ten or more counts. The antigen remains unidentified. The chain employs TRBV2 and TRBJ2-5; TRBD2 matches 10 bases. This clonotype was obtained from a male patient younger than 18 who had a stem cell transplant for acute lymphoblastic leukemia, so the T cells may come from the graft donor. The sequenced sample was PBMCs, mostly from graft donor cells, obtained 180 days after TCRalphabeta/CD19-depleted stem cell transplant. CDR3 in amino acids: CASSPTTSGEETQYF. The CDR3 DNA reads TGTGCCAGCAGCCCAACCACTAGCGGGGAAGAGACCCAGTACTTC.